This TCR beta chain was sequenced in a study of Ad26.COV2.S vaccination and SARS-CoV-2 variants. Across the whole study: Participants got Ad26.COV2.S intramuscularly, once or twice 56 days apart. Study observations and caveats: Non-spike TCR breadth showed similarity between vaccine and placebo recipients.

CDR3 size: 15 residues. The V end lost 2 bases, the J end lost 4 bases, and 12 bases lay between the germline ends. Germline lookup yields CDR1 WNHNN and CDR2 SYGVQD (reference sequence). Generated by immunoSEQ multiplex PCR, the TCRdb table keeps only in-frame clones and is missing some. The table lists about 390,000 clones, approximately 90% of them singletons, with 3.5% in the top ten. Treatment specified: some 19 received Ad26.COV2.S at low or high dose, single or two shots; 5 received placebo; per-sample allocation not given. Vaccine and placebo recipients were sampled on day 63 after the first injection. Cohort 1b enrolled adults aged 18-55 years in Boston. Regarding this clone: What it recognizes is unknown.

The TCR sequence derives from a person between 18 and 65 years old who received the Ad26.COV2.S COVID-19 vaccine or a placebo. This chain uses TRBV10-1 with TRBJ2-1; D gene unclear. The source material was peripheral blood, sampled in a trial of Ad26.COV2.S vaccine versus placebo. The CDR3 DNA sequence: TGCGCCAGCAGTGAGAGTATTTGGGGATACAATGAGCAGTTCTTC. Protein sequence: CASSESIWGYNEQFF.